This TCR beta chain was found in a study of blood T cell repertoires in COVID-19. Study as a whole: The United States, Italy and Spain provided the acute and convalescent COVID-19 samples. Sources were T cells, B-cell-depleted T cells, or PBMCs; the material itself was cDNA or gDNA.

V shed 7 bases and J shed 4 bases, with 19 bases lying between them. The CDR3 has 15 residues. Per the germline V gene, CDR1 is LGHDT and CDR2 is YNNKEL (reference sequence). This clone was counted a single time. Produced via immunoSEQ multiplex PCR; TCRdb's table is partial and in-frame only. Of about 33,000 clones detected, roughly nine tenths appear once; the ten largest clones hold roughly 13%. This sequence originates from a human donor in a cohort sampled during active COVID-19. The specimen sequenced was peripheral blood. V gene TRBV3-1 (or the pseudogene TRBV3-2) combines with J gene TRBJ2-5; D may be TRBD2 (7 bases). CDR3 residues: CASMETWGGGETQYF. In nucleotides, the CDR3 is TGTGCCAGCATGGAGACGTGGGGGGGCGGAGAGACCCAGTACTTC.